This entry describes one T cell receptor beta chain. The assay was immunoSEQ multiplex PCR, and TCRdb's table has in-frame clones only and misses some. This table has 300,000 to 400,000 clones, about nine tenths appearing once. The data are from a study of blood T cell repertoires in COVID-19. Seattle's enrolled individuals joined amid active infection and were then monitored longitudinally. CDR1 and CDR2 from the germline V gene are SGHTA and FQGNSA. Between the trimmed V and J ends, which lost 2 bases and 7 bases, there was a span of 12 bases. The CDR3 is 15 residues long. The chain employs TRBV7-2 and TRBJ1-6, with D perhaps TRBD1 (5 bases). The receptor was isolated from a woman in her 70s with COVID-19, enrolled during active disease. Sequencing was carried out using peripheral blood. CDR3 residues: CASSLSGGENSPLHF. DNA for the CDR3: TGTGCCAGCAGCTTATCCGGAGGGGAGAATTCACCCCTCCACTTT.